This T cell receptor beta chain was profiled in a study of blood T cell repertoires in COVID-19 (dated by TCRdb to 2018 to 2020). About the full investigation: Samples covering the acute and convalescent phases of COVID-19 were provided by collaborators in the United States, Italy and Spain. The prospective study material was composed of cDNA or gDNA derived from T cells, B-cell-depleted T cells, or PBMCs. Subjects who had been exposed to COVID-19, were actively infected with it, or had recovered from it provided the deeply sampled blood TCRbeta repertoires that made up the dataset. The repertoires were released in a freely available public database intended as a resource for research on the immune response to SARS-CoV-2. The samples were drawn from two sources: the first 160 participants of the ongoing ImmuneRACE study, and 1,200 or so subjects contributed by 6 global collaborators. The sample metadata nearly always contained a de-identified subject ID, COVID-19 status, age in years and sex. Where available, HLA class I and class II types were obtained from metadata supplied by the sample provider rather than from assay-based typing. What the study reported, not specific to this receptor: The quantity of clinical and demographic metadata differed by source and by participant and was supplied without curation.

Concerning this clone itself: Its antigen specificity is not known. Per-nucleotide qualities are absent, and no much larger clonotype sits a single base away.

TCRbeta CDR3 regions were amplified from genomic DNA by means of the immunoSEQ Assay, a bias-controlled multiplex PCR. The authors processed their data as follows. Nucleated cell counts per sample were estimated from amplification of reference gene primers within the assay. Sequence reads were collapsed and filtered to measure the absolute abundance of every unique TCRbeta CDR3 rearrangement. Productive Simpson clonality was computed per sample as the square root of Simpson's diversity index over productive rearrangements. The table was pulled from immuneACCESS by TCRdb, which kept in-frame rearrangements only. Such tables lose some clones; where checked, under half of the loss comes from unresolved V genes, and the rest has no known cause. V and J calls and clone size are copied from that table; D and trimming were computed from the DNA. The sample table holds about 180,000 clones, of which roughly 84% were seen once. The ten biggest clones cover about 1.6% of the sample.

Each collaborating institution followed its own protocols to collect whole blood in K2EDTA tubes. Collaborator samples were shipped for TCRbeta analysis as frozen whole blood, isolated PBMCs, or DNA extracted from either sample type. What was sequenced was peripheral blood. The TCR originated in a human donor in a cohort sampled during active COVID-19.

The CDR3 protein: CASSLMAGGGEQYF. The DNA is TGTGCCAGCAGTTTAATGGCAGGGGGAGGCGAGCAGTACTTC. Rearrangement joined TRBV27 to TRBJ2-7, and perhaps TRBD1 as D gene, on 7 matching bases. The junction shows trimming of 2 bases on V and 6 bases on J, plus 14 bases between the germline ends. From a lookup of the germline V gene (reference sequence), CDR1 and CDR2 are MNHEY and SMNVEV. From the cysteine through the phenylalanine, the CDR3 covers 14 amino acids. The sequence is cut down to CDR3 DNA, 42 bases in frame from base 1.